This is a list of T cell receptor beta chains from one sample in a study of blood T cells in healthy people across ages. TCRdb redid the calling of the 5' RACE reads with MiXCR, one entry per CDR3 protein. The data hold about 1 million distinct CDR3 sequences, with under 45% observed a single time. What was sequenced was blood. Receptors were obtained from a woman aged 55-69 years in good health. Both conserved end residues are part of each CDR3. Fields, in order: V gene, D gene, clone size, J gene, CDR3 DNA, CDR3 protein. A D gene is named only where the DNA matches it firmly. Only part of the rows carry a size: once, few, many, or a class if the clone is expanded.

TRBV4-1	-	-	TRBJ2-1	TGCGCCAGCAGCCAAGATGTCCTGGGGGGAGAGACCCAGTTCTTC	CASSQDVLGGETQFF
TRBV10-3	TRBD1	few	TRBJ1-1	TGTGCCATCACCCCGGGACAGCCGAACACTGAAGCTTTCTTT	CAITPGQPNTEAFF
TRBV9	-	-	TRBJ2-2	TGTGCCAGCAGCGTTGAGACAATAACCGGGGAGCTGTTTTTT	CASSVETITGELFF
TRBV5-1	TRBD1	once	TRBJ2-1	TGCGCCAGCAGCTTGCAACCACAGGGGGTTGGAAACAATGAGCAGTTCTTC	CASSLQPQGVGNNEQFF
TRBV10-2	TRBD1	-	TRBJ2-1	TGCGCCAGCAGTGAGTCGATCCCATCCGAGACAGGGATCAATGAGCAGTTCTTC	CASSESIPSETGINEQFF
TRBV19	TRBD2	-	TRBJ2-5	TGTGCCAGTAGTTTCGGGACTAGCGGGAAGGGGTCTCGGGAGCAGTACTTC	CASSFGTSGKGSREQYF
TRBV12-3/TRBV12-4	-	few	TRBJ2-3	TGTGCCAGCAGATCCGGACAGCGGGCTAGCACAGATACGCAGTATTTT	CASRSGQRASTDTQYF
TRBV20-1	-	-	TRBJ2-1	TGCAGTGCTAGGTCCGACGGGCATGAGCAGTTCTTC	CSARSDGHEQFF
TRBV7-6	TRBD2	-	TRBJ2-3	TGTGCCAGCAGCGCCCTAGCGGGGATCACAGATACGCAGTATTTT	CASSALAGITDTQYF
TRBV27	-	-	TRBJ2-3	TGTGCCAGCAGTTTATCGATAGTGAAAATTTCATCAGGCGGCACAGATACGCAGTATTTT	CASSLSIVKISSGGTDTQYF
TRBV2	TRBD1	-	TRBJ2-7	TGTGCCAGCAGGGAAACAGGGGTTTTAGGCGAGCAGTACTTC	CASRETGVLGEQYF
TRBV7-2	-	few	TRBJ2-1	TGTGCCAGCAGCTTACTCCGGGACGGACGAGAGCAGTTCTTC	CASSLLRDGREQFF
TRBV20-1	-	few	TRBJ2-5	TGCAGTGCCTCCCTTTCCGGGGAGACCCAGTACTTC	CSASLSGETQYF
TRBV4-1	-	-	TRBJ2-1	TGCGCCAGCAGCCATCCCCTTTCAGACCCCGAGCAGTTCTTC	CASSHPLSDPEQFF
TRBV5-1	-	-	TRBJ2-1	TGCGCCAGCAGCTTGGCGCCTGGGACCTACAATGAGCAGTTCTTC	CASSLAPGTYNEQFF
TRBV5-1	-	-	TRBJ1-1	TGCGCCAGCAGCTTGTCTGGGGGACAAACTGAAGCTTTCTTT	CASSLSGGQTEAFF
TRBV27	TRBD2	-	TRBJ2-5	TGTGCCAGCAGTTTGCGCCGTCCCCTAGCGGGAGATTGGGAGCAGTACTTC	CASSLRRPLAGDWEQYF
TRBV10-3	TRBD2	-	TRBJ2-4	TGTGCCATCGGGGAGCGGGAGAGAGGCAAAAACATTCAGTACTTC	CAIGERERGKNIQYF
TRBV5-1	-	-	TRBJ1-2	TGCGCCAGCAGGGGCCAGCCTGGGGAATTCTATGGCTACACCTTC	CASRGQPGEFYGYTF
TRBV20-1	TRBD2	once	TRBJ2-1	TGCAGTGCTAGGGGAGGGACCCTCTACGAGCAGTTCTTC	CSARGGTLYEQFF
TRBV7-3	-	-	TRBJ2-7	TGTGCCAGCGGCTTAAGTAGTAAAGGGAGCTACGAGCAGTACTTC	CASGLSSKGSYEQYF
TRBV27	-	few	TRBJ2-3	TGTGCCAGCAGTTTAGGCCTCAGTTTGACAGATACGCAGTATTTT	CASSLGLSLTDTQYF
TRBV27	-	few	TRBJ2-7	TGTGCCAGCAGTAAATCGCCGGGACTCGCGGGCTACGAGCAGTACTTC	CASSKSPGLAGYEQYF
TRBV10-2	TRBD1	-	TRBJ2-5	TGCGCCAGCAGTGAGGTGGTCGGGACAGTCGAGGAGACCCAGTACTTC	CASSEVVGTVEETQYF
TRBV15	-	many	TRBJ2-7	TGTGCCACCAGCAGAGATGGGGGAACCTACGAGCAGTACTTC	CATSRDGGTYEQYF
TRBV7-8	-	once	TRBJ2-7	TGTGTCACCAGATCAGGGGATTCCTACGAGCAGTACTTC	CVTRSGDSYEQYF
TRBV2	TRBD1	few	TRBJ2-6	TGTGCCAGCAGTGCTCGTCGACCGGGACAGGCGAACTCTGGGGCCAACGTCCTGACTTTC	CASSARRPGQANSGANVLTF
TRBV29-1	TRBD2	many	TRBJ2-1	TGCAGCGTTGAAGATTCCAGCGGGAGAGAACAGTTCTTC	CSVEDSSGREQFF
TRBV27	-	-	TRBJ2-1	TGTGCCAGCAGCCATAGTGGGAGTCCCTACAATGAGCAGTTCTTC	CASSHSGSPYNEQFF
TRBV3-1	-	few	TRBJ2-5	TGTGCCAGCAGCCAAGATCGAGGGGAACAAGAGACCCAGTACTTC	CASSQDRGEQETQYF
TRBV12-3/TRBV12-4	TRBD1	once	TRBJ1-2	TGTGCCAGCAGGCGGACAGGGATTAACTATGGCTACACCTTC	CASRRTGINYGYTF
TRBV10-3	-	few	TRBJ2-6	TGTGCCATCAGCAGCTCTGGGGCCAACGTCCTGACTTTC	CAISSSGANVLTF
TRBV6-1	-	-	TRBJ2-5	TGTGCCAGCGGAGGGCAGTTACAAGAGACCCAGTACTTC	CASGGQLQETQYF
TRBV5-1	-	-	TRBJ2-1	TGCGCCAGCAGCTTGAGGGGCCGGAGCAATGAGCAGTTCTTC	CASSLRGRSNEQFF
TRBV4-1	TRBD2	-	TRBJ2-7	TGCGCCAGCAGCCCCGGGCGAGCTAGCGGGATGCACGAGCAGTACTTC	CASSPGRASGMHEQYF
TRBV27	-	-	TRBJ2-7	TGTGCCAGCAGTTTATCCCTGACAGGCTCCTACGAGCAGTACTTC	CASSLSLTGSYEQYF
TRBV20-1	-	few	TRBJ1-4	TGCAGTGCCGGACCATCTAATGAAAAACTGTTTTTT	CSAGPSNEKLFF
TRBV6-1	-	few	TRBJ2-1	TGTGCCAGCAGCGGACTATCTGGCAATGAGCAGTTCTTC	CASSGLSGNEQFF
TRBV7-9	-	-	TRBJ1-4	TGTGCCAGCAGCTTTTTCAGGGGTCGAAATGAAAAACTGTTTTTT	CASSFFRGRNEKLFF
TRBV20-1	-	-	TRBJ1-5	TGCAGTGCTAGAGACCCGACCGGTATTGGCAATCAGCCCCAGCATTTT	CSARDPTGIGNQPQHF
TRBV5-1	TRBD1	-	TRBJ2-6	TGCGCCAGCAGCCTCACTCCCGGGACAGGGGTCTCTGGGGCCAACGTCCTGACTTTC	CASSLTPGTGVSGANVLTF
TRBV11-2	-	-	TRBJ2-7	TGTGCCAGCAGCTTAGTAAGGGCTAGGAACTACGAGCAGTACTTC	CASSLVRARNYEQYF
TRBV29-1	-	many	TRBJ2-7	TGCAGCGTTGAGGCAGGTACATACGAGCAGTACTTC	CSVEAGTYEQYF
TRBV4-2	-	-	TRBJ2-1	TGTGCCAGCAGCCAGGTATTAGCGGCTACTAGCTCCTACAATGAGCAGTTCTTC	CASSQVLAATSSYNEQFF
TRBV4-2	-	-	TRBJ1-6	TGTGCCAGCAGCCAAGGGCAGGGGTATTCACCCCTCCACTTT	CASSQGQGYSPLHF
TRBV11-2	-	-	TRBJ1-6	TGTGCCACCCACGGCGGATCGTATAATTCACCCCTCCACTTT	CATHGGSYNSPLHF
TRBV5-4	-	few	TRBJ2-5	TGTGCCAGCAGCGAAGGACTAAACCAAGAGACCCAGTACTTC	CASSEGLNQETQYF
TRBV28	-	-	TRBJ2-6	TGTGCCAGCAGTCCAACAGGACAGACCTACCAGGGGGGGGCCAACGTCCTGACTTTC	CASSPTGQTYQGGANVLTF
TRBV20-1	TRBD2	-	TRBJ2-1	TGCAGTGCTGAGCGGGAGGCAATCACCTACGAGCAGTTCTTC	CSAEREAITYEQFF
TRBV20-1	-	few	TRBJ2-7	TGCAGTGCTGAAAGGACAGACTACGAGCAGTACTTC	CSAERTDYEQYF
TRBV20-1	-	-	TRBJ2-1	TGCAGTGCTAGACACGGCCGAGGGATGGGGTACAATGAGCAGTTCTTC	CSARHGRGMGYNEQFF
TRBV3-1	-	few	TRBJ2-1	TGTGCCAGCAGCCTCGACAGGAGGCAGTTCTTC	CASSLDRRQFF
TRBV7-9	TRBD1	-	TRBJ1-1	TGTGCCAGCAGCTTGGGGACAGCTTACCACACTGAAGCTTTCTTT	CASSLGTAYHTEAFF
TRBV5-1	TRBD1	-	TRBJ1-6	TGCGCCAGCAGCTTGGAGACAGGGAATTCACCCCTCCACTTT	CASSLETGNSPLHF
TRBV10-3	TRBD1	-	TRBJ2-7	TGTGCCATCAGCCCCGGGACAGGGAGTTACAATGAGCAGTACTTC	CAISPGTGSYNEQYF
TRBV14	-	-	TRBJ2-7	TGTGCCAGCAGCCCTAGTGATGGGCCCCTATACGAGCAGTACTTC	CASSPSDGPLYEQYF